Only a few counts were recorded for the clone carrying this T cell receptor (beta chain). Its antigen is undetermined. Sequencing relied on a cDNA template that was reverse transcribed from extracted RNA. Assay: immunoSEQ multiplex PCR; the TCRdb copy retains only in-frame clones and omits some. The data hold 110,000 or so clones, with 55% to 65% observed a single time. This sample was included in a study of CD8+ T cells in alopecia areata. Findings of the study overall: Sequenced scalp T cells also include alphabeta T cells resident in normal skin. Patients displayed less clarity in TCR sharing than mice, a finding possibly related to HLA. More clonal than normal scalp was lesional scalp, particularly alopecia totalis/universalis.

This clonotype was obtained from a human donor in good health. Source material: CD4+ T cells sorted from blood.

The CDR3 loop is CASGRMFAPGDEQYF. In DNA form, the CDR3 reads TGTGCTAGTGGTCGCATGTTCGCTCCAGGGGACGAGCAGTACTTC. The rearrangement links TRBV12-5 to TRBJ2-7, with a weak D call TRBD1 (6 bases). Per the germline V gene, CDR1 is LGHNT and CDR2 is FRNRAP. The CDR3 has 15 residues. Trimming removed 5 bases from V and 5 bases from J, with 19 bases in between.